Below, 25 T cell receptor beta chains from the same sample are listed, as sequenced in a study of cytotoxic CD8 clonotypes in ibrutinib-treated CLL. Some clones are missing from TCRdb's copy, which holds only in-frame ones; the method was immunoSEQ multiplex PCR. The table includes 40,000 or so clones, roughly 45% detected once. The sample here was PBMCs, taken before ibrutinib treatment. These TCRs come from a human donor with chronic lymphocytic leukemia.

This clone was counted once. The rearrangement links TRBV18 to TRBJ2-7; 8 nucleotides match TRBD2. The CDR3 length is 18 residues. The ends lost 2 bases at V and 0 bases at J; junction bases unmatched: 12. Germline V gene data show CDR1 as KGHSH and CDR2 as LQKENI. The DNA of the CDR3 is TGTGCCAGCTCACCAATCTCGACTAGCGCAACCTCCTCCTACGAGCAGTACTTC. Protein: CASSPISTSATSSYEQYF. The full variable domain, in which reference TRBV18 and TRBJ2-7 provide the parts outside the CDR3, is NAGVMQNPRHLVRRRGQEARLRCSPMKGHSHVYWYRQLPEEGLKFMVYLQKENIIDESGMPKERFSAEFPKEGPSILRIQQVVRGDSAAYFCASSPISTSATSSYEQYFGPGTRLTVT.

V is TRBV5-6 and J is TRBJ1-5; no definite D call. V was clipped by 0 bases and J by 0 bases, with 13 bases between them. The CDR3 is made up of 17 amino acids. Germline CDR1 is SGHDT and CDR2 is YYEEEE. CDR3 loop: CASSLAMGSNSNQPQHF. The CDR3 bases are TGTGCCAGCAGCTTGGCCATGGGTAGCAATAGCAATCAGCCCCAGCATTTT.

The rearrangement links TRBV6-5 to TRBJ1-1; D uncertain. Looked up from germline, CDR1 is MNHEY and CDR2 is SVGAGI. The CDR3 length is 14 residues. Between the trimmed V and J ends, which lost 5 bases and 0 bases, there was a span of 10 bases. CDR3 DNA: TGTGCCAGCAGTCTCCGGGAGATGAACACTGAAGCTTTCTTT. Translation gives CASSLREMNTEAFF.

The chain carries TRBV11-2 and TRBJ1-6; TRBD1 agrees at 10 bases. Looked up from germline, CDR1 is SGHAT and CDR2 is FQNNGV. The length of the CDR3 is 15 residues. After removal of 5 bases from V and 10 bases from J, the junction contained 8 bases not matched to a gene. DNA of the CDR3: TGTGCCAGCAGCCGGACAGGGGGGTTAGGATCACCCCTCCACTTT. Translation gives CASSRTGGLGSPLHF.

The chain carries TRBV5-1 and TRBJ2-7; TRBD1 is a possible D gene (5 bases). Germline assignment: CDR1 SGHRS and CDR2 YFSETQ. Deletions cut 1 base from V and 2 bases from J, with 22 bases between. The CDR3 covers 18 residues. CDR3 DNA sequence: TGCGCCAGCAGCTTGTCCCCGTTACAGGTAGGATTAACCTACGAGCAGTACTTC. This translates into CASSLSPLQVGLTYEQYF.

The V call is TRBV5-1, the J call TRBJ2-5; no definite D call. Germline lookup yields CDR1 SGHRS and CDR2 YFSETQ. The CDR3 sequence is 14 residues long. V dropped 0 bases and J dropped 5 bases, with 11 bases sitting between them. CDR3 protein: CASSLEVAQETQYF. The CDR3 DNA reads TGCGCCAGCAGCTTGGAGGTAGCCCAGGAGACCCAGTACTTC.

This clone turned up a few times. A read error may account for a junction end that differs from germline. The genes are TRBV18 and TRBJ2-7; a possible D gene is TRBD2 (6 bases). The CDR3 covers 15 residues. CDR1 and CDR2 (germline): KGHSH, LQKENI. The CDR3 is CASSPPGAGLREQYF. CDR3 sequence (DNA): TGTGCCAGCTCTCCACCCGGGGCGGGATTAAGGGAGCAGTACTTC.

This clone has a count of ten or more. V is TRBV5-6 and J is TRBJ2-7, with TRBD1 matching over 9 bases. Germline V gene lookup returns CDR1 SGHDT and CDR2 YYEEEE. Trimming removed 4 bases from V and 3 bases from J; junction bases left unmatched: 8. This CDR3 spans 15 amino acids. DNA of the CDR3: TGTGCCAGCAGCCGCCCGCGACAGGGGGTCTACGAGCAGTACTTC. It yields the protein CASSRPRQGVYEQYF.

This clone was picked up a small number of times. The chain couples TRBV7-2 to TRBJ2-3, with 12 bases identical to TRBD2. Germline assignment: CDR1 SGHTA and CDR2 FQGNSA. CDR3 size: 15 residues. Germline trimming cut 1 base from V and 11 bases from J; bases unmatched to any gene: 7. The CDR3 bases are TGTGCCAGCAGCTTAGTCCTAGCGGGGGGGCCGGGGCAGTATTTT. As protein: CASSLVLAGGPGQYF.

The rearrangement links TRBV2 to TRBJ2-1, with a tentative D call TRBD1 (6 bases). Germline loops: CDR1 SNHLY, CDR2 FYNNEI. Trimming took off 4 bases at V and 2 bases at J, with 15 bases between the two ends. The CDR3 totals 16 residues. CDR3 protein: CASSGSATGPYNEQFF. DNA of the CDR3: TGTGCCAGCAGTGGCTCGGCGACAGGACCCTACAATGAGCAGTTCTTC. Looking up the rest from reference TRBV2 and TRBJ2-1 gives the full variable domain: EPEVTQTPSHQVTQMGQEVILRCVPISNHLYFYWYRQILGQKVEFLVSFYNNEISEKSEIFDDQFSVERPDGSNFTLKIRSTKLEDSAMYFCASSGSATGPYNEQFFGPGTRLTVL.

The chain is built from TRBV19 and TRBJ1-5, with TRBD1 as a possible D gene (5 bases). Germline V lookup: CDR1 LNHDA, CDR2 SQIVND (reference sequence). Deletions cut 5 bases from V and 9 bases from J, with 8 bases between. The CDR3 sequence is 11 residues long. The CDR3 spells CASSGGGPQHF. In nucleotides, the CDR3 is TGTGCCAGTAGTGGTGGGGGGCCCCAGCATTTT.

This chain connects TRBV13 to TRBJ1-6, with unresolved D. The CDR3 spans 14 residues. V lost 0 bases and J lost 10, with 10 bases in between. Germline V gives CDR1 PRHDT, CDR2 FYEKMQ (reference sequence). CDR3 nucleotide sequence: TGTGCCAGCAGCTTAGGGGGCGGTTGGTCACCCCTCCACTTT. This sequence encodes CASSLGGGWSPLHF.

This clone appeared a few times. The chain recombines TRBV10-3 with TRBJ1-1; 11 bases agree with TRBD1. There are 21 residues in the CDR3. Losses at the gene ends were 6 bases for V and 0 bases for J; bases not matched to a gene: 21. CDR1 and CDR2 (germline): ENHRY, SYGVKD. For the CDR3, the DNA is TGTGCCATCAGCGTTTTCGATAGGACAGGGGGCCAGGAGAGCATGAACACTGAAGCTTTCTTT. Translation gives CAISVFDRTGGQESMNTEAFF.

The chain carries TRBV10-2 and TRBJ1-5; D uncertain. The CDR3 is made up of 13 amino acids. Germline V CDR1 and CDR2: WSHSY, SAAADI. The V and J ends lost 3 bases and 1 base respectively, with 4 bases between them. CDR3 region: CASSDYSNQPQHF. CDR3 nucleotides: TGCGCCAGCAGTGATTACAGCAATCAGCCCCAGCATTTT.

This clone was detected a few times. At one end, the junction sequence differs from germline, possibly due to a read error. The chain links TRBV18 to TRBJ2-5, with D possibly TRBD2 on 6 matching bases. CDR3 length equals 15 residues. Germline CDR1 reads KGHSH; CDR2 reads LQKENI. CDR3 sequence reads: CASSPLRGGEETQYF. The CDR3 coding sequence is TGTGCCAGCTCGCCACTCCGGGGCGGGGAAGAGACCCAGTACTTC.

The rearrangement joins TRBV6-6 to TRBJ2-7, with a tentative D call TRBD2 (6 bases). The V gene's germline CDR1 is MNHNY and CDR2 SVGAGI (reference sequence). The CDR3 totals 13 residues. V lost 6 bases and J 4 bases, leaving 13 bases between the germline ends. CDR3 nucleotides: TGTGCCAGCAGCTTAGCGGCGGCTTACGAGCAGTACTTC. Its protein is CASSLAAAYEQYF.

This chain joins TRBV30 and TRBJ1-6; the match to TRBD1 covers 8 bases. The CDR3 runs 13 residues. Germline CDR1 and CDR2: GTSNPN and SVGIG (reference sequence). V was clipped by 8 bases and J by 6 bases; unmatched bases: 6. The CDR3 sequence: CAASTGVNSPLHF. The CDR3, as DNA: TGTGCCGCCTCGACAGGGGTTAATTCACCCCTCCACTTT.

This chain uses TRBV9 with TRBJ2-3; a weak D match, TRBD1 (6 bases). The CDR3 loop spans 15 amino acids. CDR1 and CDR2 (germline): SGDLS, YYNGEE. Deletions cut 3 bases from V and 3 bases from J, with 14 bases between. CDR3 nucleotides: TGTGCCAGCAGCGACAGGGTACAGGGAACAGATACGCAGTATTTT. Encoded protein: CASSDRVQGTDTQYF.

The rearrangement uses TRBV10-1 and TRBJ2-7; 9 bases map to TRBD2. The J segment lost 3 bases and the V segment lost 2 bases, leaving 14 bases of the junction unmatched. CDR1 is WNHNN, CDR2 SYGVQD, per germline (reference sequence). The CDR3 contains 18 residues. The CDR3 DNA follows: TGCGCCAGCAGTGAGAATTGGAAACCGGGACTAGCAAACTACGAGCAGTACTTC. This translates into CASSENWKPGLANYEQYF.

The chain couples TRBV18 to TRBJ1-1; D is undetermined. V lost 3 bases, J lost 3 bases, and 5 bases lay in between. Germline V gene sequence: CDR1 KGHSH, CDR2 LQKENI. CDR3 length: 12 residues. The CDR3 coding sequence is TGTGCCAGCTCACCCCTGGACACTGAAGCTTTCTTT. It specifies CASSPLDTEAFF.

The chain links TRBV15 to TRBJ1-2; 10 bases line up with TRBD1. Looked up from germline, CDR1 is LNHNV and CDR2 is YYDKDF (reference sequence). CDR3 length: 17 amino acids. V was clipped by 4 bases and J by 7 bases; unmatched bases: 15. The DNA for the CDR3 is TGTGCCACCAGCATGGGGTGGACAGGGGGTGACAAAGGTGGCTACACCTTC. This translates into CATSMGWTGGDKGGYTF.

The chain is built from TRBV19 and TRBJ1-1; D perhaps matches TRBD1 (5 bases). There are 14 residues in the CDR3. In germline, CDR1 is LNHDA, CDR2 SQIVND (reference sequence). V lost 7 bases and J lost 6, with 18 bases in between. The CDR3 loop reads CASTDPPQGPEAFF. CDR3 nucleotide sequence: TGTGCCAGTACCGACCCACCGCAGGGCCCTGAAGCTTTCTTT.

The chain has TRBV27 and TRBJ2-1, with 8 bases identical to TRBD2. V was pared by 3 bases and J by 6 bases, with 7 bases of the junction left unmatched. This CDR3 is 15 amino acids long. Per the germline V gene, CDR1 is MNHEY and CDR2 is SMNVEV (reference sequence). The CDR3 region has the DNA TGTGCCAGCAGTTTCCGACTAGCGAAACTCAATGAGCAGTTCTTC. It yields the protein CASSFRLAKLNEQFF.

This clone has more than one count but fewer than ten. V and J are TRBV9 and TRBJ1-6, with D uncertain. Trimming shortened V by 0 bases and J by 2 bases, and 6 bases separated the two germline ends. Per germline, CDR1 SGDLS and CDR2 YYNGEE. The CDR3 consists of 15 residues. The CDR3 DNA reads as TGTGCCAGCAGCGTAGAAATTGCCTATAATTCACCCCTCCACTTT. It specifies CASSVEIAYNSPLHF. Full variable domain (remainder filled in from reference TRBV9 and TRBJ1-6): DSGVTQTPKHLITATGQRVTLRCSPRSGDLSVYWYQQSLDQGLQFLIQYYNGEERAKGNILERFSAQQFPDLHSELNLSSLELGDSALYFCASSVEIAYNSPLHFGNGTRLTVT.

The rearrangement joins TRBV27 to TRBJ1-2, with 7 bases that match TRBD1. This CDR3 comprises 13 residues. The J segment lost 7 bases and the V segment lost 6 bases, leaving 8 bases of the junction unmatched. CDR1 and CDR2 from the germline V gene are MNHEY and SMNVEV (reference sequence). The CDR3 DNA is TGTGCCAGCAGGACAGGGCTTGTCGGTGGCTACACCTTC. Residues: CASRTGLVGGYTF.